This T cell receptor beta chain was recovered during a study of CD8 T cells in ankylosing spondylitis. MiXCR, run by TCRdb on the 5' RACE reads, gives a single entry per CDR3 protein. The sample has about 160,000 distinct CDR3 sequences, around 17% seen once. Study-wide results and caveats: Ankylosing spondylitis blood seemed to carry a telltale TCR beta motif made of roughly eight highly homologous variants. The authors reported significant enrichment of disease-linked clones in matched ankylosing spondylitis synovial fluid. In the blood and synovial fluid of reactive arthritis, some motif variants had been previously reported.

This CDR3 contains 17 residues. CDR1 MDHEN and CDR2 SYDVKM come from the germline V gene. This clonotype was counted only a few times. The antigen is unknown. Compared with germline, one end of the junction differs, possibly owing to a read error. This clonotype was obtained from a male donor with ankylosing spondylitis or in good health (not recorded which). The specimen was blood, either unsorted or a sorted T cell fraction (not recorded which). V and J are TRBV28 and TRBJ2-3; TRBD2 aligns across 12 bases. CDR3 in DNA: TGTGCCAGCAGTCTATGGGCCTCTAGCGGGAGGGGAGATACGCAGTATTTT. Amino acids: CASSLWASSGRGDTQYF.